One and the same sample provided the 5 T cell receptor beta chains below, sequenced in a study of blood T cell repertoires in COVID-19. The repertoire was sequenced with immunoSEQ multiplex PCR; TCRdb's copy has only in-frame clones and lacks some. The data contain 250,000 to 350,000 clones, less than 85% of them singletons. Sample: peripheral blood. The receptors come from a human donor with COVID-19, enrolled during active disease. The donor label of this sample is uncertain.

CDR3 in DNA: TGTGCCAGCAGTGACTCGGGATATGAAGCTTTCTTT. It is translated as CASSDSGYEAFF. The chain joins TRBV25-1 to TRBJ1-1; D is unresolved. Germline CDR1 MGHDK, CDR2 SYGVNS. This CDR3 has 12 amino acids. V dropped 3 bases and J dropped 7 bases, with 9 bases sitting between them.

The CDR3 sequence is CASSLGTTAAIYEQYF. Here the CDR3 DNA reads TGCGCCAGCAGCCTAGGGACTACCGCGGCCATCTACGAGCAGTACTTC. The rearrangement joins TRBV4-3 to TRBJ2-7; 7 bases are shared with TRBD2. The CDR3 runs 16 residues. Germline values: CDR1 LGHNA, CDR2 YSLEER. Trimming cost V 4 bases and J 3 bases; bases outside gene matches: 12.

This rearrangement joins TRBV28 to TRBJ1-1, with D maybe TRBD1 (6 bases). The V and J ends lost 4 bases and 11 bases respectively, with 14 bases between them. Germline assignment: CDR1 MDHEN and CDR2 SYDVKM. This CDR3 is 12 amino acids long. The CDR3 sequence is CASSSRGLVAFF. The CDR3 DNA is TGTGCCAGCAGTTCAAGGGGGTTGGTGGCTTTCTTT.

This rearrangement joins TRBV12-5 to TRBJ2-2; 7 nucleotides match TRBD1. The germline CDR1 and CDR2 sequences are LGHNT and FRNRAP. The trim removed 1 base at V and 6 bases at J, leaving 2 bases unmatched. This CDR3 has 14 residues. CDR3 DNA sequence: TGTGCTAGTGGTTTGGGACAGGGACCCGGGGAGCTGTTTTTT. The encoded protein is CASGLGQGPGELFF.

The chain joins TRBV2 to TRBJ2-7; 8 bases align to TRBD1. CDR1 is SNHLY, CDR2 FYNNEI, per germline. V trimming: 6 bases; J trimming: 3 bases; junction bases outside the gene matches: 10. This CDR3 spans 15 amino acids. CDR3 DNA sequence: TGTGCCAGCAGGCTCGGACAGGGCCGGTACTACGAGCAGTACTTC. Amino acid sequence: CASRLGQGRYYEQYF.